These 27 T cell receptor beta chains were all obtained from the same sample, sequenced in a study of T cells in Graves' hyperthyroidism and ophthalmopathy (dated by TCRdb to between 2018 and 2021). The library was made by multiplex PCR. The sequencing machine was an Illumina HiSeq 2000. Amplification of TCR beta CDR3 regions was carried out from RNA transcripts. A first-round RT-PCR of the TCR CDR3 used the HTBI primer set with the Qiagen OneStep RT-PCR kit. The public reads were quality trimmed at Q25 with fastp and then assembled into clones with MiXCR by TCRdb, keeping productive beta chains. Rows are unified per CDR3 protein, each entry keeping the most common DNA and genes. This sample comprises approximately 690,000 distinct CDR3 sequences, 14% of them detected only once. The ten largest clones take up approximately 13% of the sample. Source material: blood. The receptors were sampled from a woman aged 45-65 years with Graves' ophthalmopathy.

This clonotype was observed a handful of times. The chain joins TRBV4-2 to TRBJ2-1; D is undetermined. The CDR3 length is 14 residues. Trimming removed 1 base from V and 5 bases from J, with 9 bases in between. The V gene's germline CDR1 is LGHNA and CDR2 YNFKEQ. The CDR3 coding sequence is TGTGCCAGCAGCCAAGGGATCTACCACAATGAGCAGTTCTTC. Translated: CASSQGIYHNEQFF.

The table lists this clonotype with a few counts. The chain combines TRBV19 with TRBJ2-3, with 15 positions matching TRBD2. The CDR3 runs to 15 residues. Trimming removed 8 bases from V and 2 bases from J; junction bases left unmatched: 2. Germline values: CDR1 LNHDA, CDR2 SQIVND (reference sequence). The CDR3 DNA reads as TGTGCCAGTGGACTAGCGGGAGGGTCCACAGATACGCAGTATTTT. Translating gives CASGLAGGSTDTQYF. Drawing the rest from reference TRBV19 and TRBJ2-3, the complete variable domain is DGGITQSPKYLFRKEGQNVTLSCEQNLNHDAMYWYRQDPGQGLRLIYYSQIVNDFQKGDIAEGYSVSREKKESFPLTVTSAQKNPTAFYLCASGLAGGSTDTQYFGPGTRLTVL.

This clonotype was seen a handful of times. This chain connects TRBV5-8 to TRBJ1-1; 8 positions agree with TRBD1. CDR1 and CDR2 (germline): SGHTS, YDEGEE. V lost 2 bases and J lost 2; bases outside the gene matches: 8. CDR3 length equals 16 residues. CDR3 residues: CASSFYFDRGNTEAFF. In DNA form, the CDR3 reads TGTGCCAGCAGCTTTTATTTTGACAGGGGTAACACTGAAGCTTTCTTT.

The DNA of the CDR3 is TGTGCCAGCAGTTTAGGCAGGGGCGATATAAACACCGGGGAGCTGTTTTTT. It encodes CASSLGRGDINTGELFF. The J gene is TRBJ2-2, the V gene TRBV27; D might be TRBD1 (6 bases). Germline CDR1 reads MNHEY; CDR2 reads SMNVEV (reference sequence). V gave up 2 bases and J gave up 2 bases, with 15 bases separating them. This CDR3 is 17 amino acids long.

To note about this clonotype: At one of its ends the junction is not consistent with the germline gene, which may arise from a read error. V gene TRBV27 combines with J gene TRBJ2-7; 12 bases line up with TRBD1. This CDR3 region has 14 residues. Germline CDR1 is MNHEY and CDR2 is SMNVEV (reference sequence). CDR3 nucleotides: TGTGCCAGCAGTTCGGGACAGGGGGCCTACAAGCAGTACTTC. This codes for CASSSGQGAYKQYF.

This clonotype was counted ten times or more. The chain combines TRBV28 with TRBJ2-1; 7 bases are a match to TRBD2. Per germline, CDR1 MDHEN and CDR2 SYDVKM. This CDR3 is 15 amino acids long. J was trimmed by 6 bases and V by 10 bases; bases with no gene match: 15. The CDR3 DNA reads TGTGCCATCCTTAATAGCGGGTCCTTCCCCAATGAGCAGTTCTTC. It translates to CAILNSGSFPNEQFF. Variable domain in full (rest from reference TRBV28 and TRBJ2-1): DVKVTQSSRYLVKRTGEKVFLECVQDMDHENMFWYRQDPGLGLRLIYFSYDVKMKEKGDIPEGYSVSREKKERFSLILESASTNQTSMYLCAILNSGSFPNEQFFGPGTRLTVL.

On this clonotype: A much larger clone sits a single nucleotide away, making a read error possible. V gene TRBV20-1 combines with J gene TRBJ2-1; D remains ambiguous. This CDR3 contains 13 residues. The germline V gene encodes CDR1 DFQATT and CDR2 SNEGSKA (reference sequence). CDR3 sequence reads: CSARVRSVNELFF. The CDR3 DNA is TGCAGTGCTAGAGTCCGATCGGTGAATGAGCTGTTCTTC.

This clonotype has ten or more counts. V is TRBV12-3 or TRBV12-4 and J is TRBJ2-2, with D perhaps being TRBD1 or TRBD2 (5 bases each). The CDR3 length is 14 residues. V dropped 7 bases and J dropped 7 bases, with 16 bases sitting between them. The CDR3 DNA is TGTGCCAGCACCAAAGCCTGGGGGAGCGGGGAGCTGTTTTTT. It encodes CASTKAWGSGELFF.

This clonotype has at least ten counts. This rearrangement joins TRBV20-1 to TRBJ2-5, with 8 nucleotides matching TRBD2. The CDR3 contains 17 residues. The V gene end was trimmed by 0 bases and the J gene end by 3 bases; junction bases not matched to a gene: 12. From germline, CDR1 is DFQATT and CDR2 SNEGSKA (reference sequence). The CDR3, as DNA: TGCAGTGCTAGAGACGCGGGAATAGCGGGGCGAAAAGAGACCCAGTACTTC. Translating it yields CSARDAGIAGRKETQYF.

The rearrangement joins TRBV19 to TRBJ2-7, with 13 bases matching TRBD2. This CDR3 is built from 17 residues. Per the germline V gene, CDR1 is LNHDA and CDR2 is SQIVND (reference sequence). Trimming took 5 bases from V and 2 from J; bases not matched to a gene: 9. CDR3 residues: CASSHPGLAGPTYEQYF. The CDR3 coding sequence is TGTGCCAGTAGTCATCCGGGACTAGCGGGACCAACCTACGAGCAGTACTTC.

This clonotype was recorded many times. The V and J genes are TRBV6-1 and TRBJ2-7, with 12 bases identical to TRBD2. CDR3 length: 14 residues. Germline V gives CDR1 MNHNS, CDR2 SASEGT. The junction had 4 bases not matched to a gene; V was cut back by 7 bases and J by 3 bases. The CDR3 DNA reads as TGTGCCAGCAACCCGACTAGCGGGGGCTACGAGCAGTACTTC. Protein: CASNPTSGGYEQYF.

This clonotype was seen only a few times. This chain uses TRBV28 with TRBJ1-2; D uncertain. CDR3 length: 12 residues. Trimming left V 5 bases short and J 8 bases short, with 12 bases between. Looked up from germline, CDR1 is MDHEN and CDR2 is SYDVKM. CDR3 nucleotides: TGTGCCAGCAGTACGATCACGGGAGGCTACACCTTC. Its translation: CASSTITGGYTF.

The table lists this clonotype with many counts. This chain connects TRBV29-1 to TRBJ2-5, with D maybe TRBD2 (5 bases). The V end lost 4 bases, the J end lost 4 bases, and 10 bases lay between the germline ends. The CDR3 consists of 12 residues. Per the germline V gene, CDR1 is SQVTM and CDR2 is ANQGSEA. This chain's CDR3 is CSVVGVGETQYF. In DNA, the CDR3 is TGCAGCGTTGTCGGGGTTGGAGAGACCCAGTACTTC.

Only a few counts were recorded for this clonotype. This sequence joins TRBV20-1 and TRBJ2-7; the D gene is possibly TRBD2 (5 bases). Trimming removed 1 base from V and 1 base from J, with 8 bases in between. Germline V gives CDR1 DFQATT, CDR2 SNEGSKA (reference sequence). This CDR3 is built from 13 residues. In nucleotides, the CDR3 is TGCAGTGCTAGAGCGGGGTATTCCTACGAGCAGTACTTC. It specifies CSARAGYSYEQYF.

The CDR3 DNA is TGCAGTGCTAGAGATCCGAGGAGGGGGCGGGAGAACGAGCAGTACTTC. Residues: CSARDPRRGRENEQYF. The rearrangement links TRBV20-1 to TRBJ2-7, with D perhaps TRBD1 or TRBD2 (7 bases each). Trimming shortened V by 0 bases and J by 5 bases, and 20 bases separated the two germline ends. Germline CDR1 reads DFQATT; CDR2 reads SNEGSKA (reference sequence). The CDR3 is made up of 16 amino acids.

This clonotype was seen repeatedly, ten times or more. The CDR3 sequence is CASSPSQGRNTEAFF. The CDR3 coding sequence is TGTGCCAGCTCACCATCCCAGGGAAGGAACACTGAAGCTTTCTTT. The chain joins TRBV18 to TRBJ1-1; tentatively, D is TRBD1 (5 bases). Deletions cut 2 bases from V and 1 base from J, with 11 bases between. This CDR3 comprises 15 residues. From germline, CDR1 is KGHSH and CDR2 LQKENI. Filled out from reference TRBV18 and TRBJ1-1, the complete variable domain reads NAGVMQNPRHLVRRRGQEARLRCSPMKGHSHVYWYRQLPEEGLKFMVYLQKENIIDESGMPKERFSAEFPKEGPSILRIQQVVRGDSAAYFCASSPSQGRNTEAFFGQGTRLTVV.

This clonotype was seen repeatedly, ten times or more. The V call is TRBV28, the J call TRBJ2-3, with no clear D. The CDR3 totals 13 residues. CDR1 and CDR2 from the germline V gene are MDHEN and SYDVKM. Trimming cost V 4 bases and J 6 bases, with 11 bases left between them. CDR3 protein: CASSSQYSDTQYF. CDR3 bases: TGTGCCAGCAGTTCTCAGTATTCGGATACGCAGTATTTT.

This clonotype was observed a few times. The V call is TRBV6-5, the J call TRBJ1-2; D is perhaps TRBD1 (6 bases). The V gene's germline CDR1 is MNHEY and CDR2 SVGAGI. This CDR3 spans 13 amino acids. With 5 bases removed from V and 7 bases from J, the gap between germline ends came to 14 bases. This CDR3 reads CASSLQGMGGYTF. For the CDR3, the DNA is TGTGCCAGCAGTCTACAGGGAATGGGTGGCTACACCTTC.

The V gene is TRBV28, the J gene TRBJ2-3; TRBD2 matches at 9 bases. Germline V gives CDR1 MDHEN, CDR2 SYDVKM. The CDR3 length is 16 residues. The V gene end was trimmed by 4 bases and the J gene end by 6 bases; junction bases not matched to a gene: 11. The CDR3: CASSWMSSGNYDTQYF. The DNA for the CDR3 is TGTGCCAGCAGTTGGATGTCTAGCGGGAATTACGATACGCAGTATTTT.

In its sample, this clonotype was seen many times. Here the CDR3 DNA reads TGTGCCAGCAGCTGGGCTGGGGGAACAAATCAGCCCCAGCATTTT. Encoded protein: CASSWAGGTNQPQHF. The genes are TRBV28 and TRBJ1-5; TRBD1 is a possible D gene (5 bases). Looked up from germline, CDR1 is MDHEN and CDR2 is SYDVKM. V shed 6 bases and J shed 4 bases, with 16 bases lying between them. The CDR3 length is 15 residues.

This clonotype was detected only a few times. The V call is TRBV19, the J call TRBJ2-7; 10 bases map to TRBD1. The CDR3 runs 15 residues. V shed 0 bases, J shed 6 bases, and the junction held 5 bases outside the gene matches. CDR1 and CDR2 (germline): LNHDA, SQIVND (reference sequence). The CDR3 DNA sequence: TGTGCCAGTAGTATAGAGACAGGGGGCCCCGCCGAGCAGTACTTC. Amino acid sequence: CASSIETGGPAEQYF.

This clonotype occurred a few times. The chain combines TRBV27 with TRBJ2-1; D remains unclear. The CDR3 has 12 residues. Germline V gene data show CDR1 as MNHEY and CDR2 as SMNVEV (reference sequence). With 2 bases removed from V and 12 bases from J, the gap between germline ends came to 11 bases. The DNA for the CDR3 is TGTGCCAGCAGTTTAGAATGCTGGGGGCAGTTCTTC. Translating it yields CASSLECWGQFF.

This clonotype was counted many times. The chain employs TRBV20-1 and TRBJ2-1; 8 positions match TRBD2. V trimming: 4 bases; J trimming: 6 bases; junction bases outside the gene matches: 14. Per germline, CDR1 DFQATT and CDR2 SNEGSKA (reference sequence). This CDR3 has 16 residues. CDR3 loop: CSATKDGTSGFNEQFF. For the CDR3, the DNA is TGCAGTGCTACCAAAGATGGGACTAGTGGGTTCAATGAGCAGTTCTTC.

The rearrangement joins TRBV7-8 to TRBJ2-1; TRBD2 matches at 11 bases. The length of the CDR3 is 18 residues. Germline trimming cut 1 base from V and 4 bases from J; bases unmatched to any gene: 9. Germline V lookup: CDR1 SGHVS, CDR2 FQNEAQ. In DNA, the CDR3 is TGTGCCAGCAGCTTAGTGGGAGGACTAGCGGGTTCGTACAATGAGCAGTTCTTC. Protein: CASSLVGGLAGSYNEQFF.

This clonotype was found many times. The rearrangement links TRBV5-1 to TRBJ2-1, with 8 positions matching TRBD1. V shed 5 bases and J 4 bases; nucleotides not matched to a gene: 5. CDR1 and CDR2 from the germline V gene are SGHRS and YFSETQ. CDR3 size: 14 residues. In DNA, the CDR3 is TGCGCCAGCAGGGACAGGGTGGATTACAATGAGCAGTTCTTC. Its protein product is CASRDRVDYNEQFF.

This clonotype was seen repeatedly, ten times or more. The chain links TRBV11-2 to TRBJ1-2; D is ambiguous. CDR1 and CDR2 (germline): SGHAT, FQNNGV. The V end lost 3 bases, the J end lost 5 bases, and 13 bases lay between the germline ends. CDR3 size: 14 residues. CDR3 residues: CASSFRARLYGYTF. Written as DNA, the CDR3 is TGTGCCAGCAGCTTTAGGGCCAGACTGTATGGCTACACCTTC.

The chain is built from TRBV18 and TRBJ2-3, with TRBD2 matching over 9 bases. Losses at the gene ends were 2 bases for V and 1 base for J; bases not matched to a gene: 4. From germline, CDR1 is KGHSH and CDR2 LQKENI. CDR3 length equals 16 residues. The CDR3 is CASSPKRGVGTDTQYF. The CDR3 DNA follows: TGTGCCAGCTCACCAAAGCGGGGGGTTGGCACAGATACGCAGTATTTT. Full variable domain (missing parts from reference TRBV18 and TRBJ2-3): NAGVMQNPRHLVRRRGQEARLRCSPMKGHSHVYWYRQLPEEGLKFMVYLQKENIIDESGMPKERFSAEFPKEGPSILRIQQVVRGDSAAYFCASSPKRGVGTDTQYFGPGTRLTVL.